These 19 T cell receptor beta chains were all obtained from the same sample, sequenced in a study of blood T cell repertoires in COVID-19. TCRdb's table, derived via immunoSEQ multiplex PCR, lists solely in-frame clones and lacks some. This table has about 430,000 clones, approximately 90% appearing once. The sequenced sample consisted of PBMCs or T cells enriched from blood (not recorded which). Receptor source: a woman aged 18-35 years who had been exposed to COVID-19.

This chain uses TRBV5-1 with TRBJ1-1; D is perhaps TRBD1 (6 bases). V was pared by 4 bases and J by 0 bases, with 13 bases between. The length of the CDR3 is 15 residues. Germline CDR1 SGHRS, CDR2 YFSETQ. In DNA, the CDR3 is TGCGCCAGCAGCCAACTCAGGGGATTGAACACTGAAGCTTTCTTT. Residues: CASSQLRGLNTEAFF. Full variable domain (outside the CDR3, taken from reference TRBV5-1 and TRBJ1-1): KAGVTQTPRYLIKTRGQQVTLSCSPISGHRSVSWYQQTPGQGLQFLFEYFSETQRNKGNFPGRFSGRQFSNSRSEMNVSTLELGDSALYLCASSQLRGLNTEAFFGQGTRLTVV.

This chain links TRBV3-1 (or the pseudogene TRBV3-2) with TRBJ2-3; D may be TRBD2 (6 bases). The CDR3 is 15 residues long. The germline V gene encodes CDR1 LGHDT and CDR2 YNNKEL (reference sequence). The V end was cut by 7 bases, the J end by 0 bases, with 14 bases between. CDR3 residues: CASTRGLPSTDTQYF. DNA for the CDR3: TGTGCCAGCACCCGTGGACTACCGAGCACAGATACGCAGTATTTT.

The chain joins TRBV6-5 to TRBJ2-7; no clear D. Trimming pared 0 bases from V and 3 bases from J, leaving 12 bases between. Germline-derived CDR1 and CDR2 are MNHEY and SVGAGI. The CDR3 runs 15 residues. CDR3 loop: CASSYSRLANYEQYF. The CDR3 DNA follows: TGTGCCAGCAGTTACTCGCGTCTTGCGAACTACGAGCAGTACTTC.

This clone was seen a few times. This chain uses TRBV6-2 or TRBV6-3 with TRBJ1-1; 8 positions agree with TRBD1. V lost 2 bases and J lost 4; bases outside the gene matches: 3. Germline loops: CDR1 MNHEY, CDR2 SVGEGT. The CDR3 runs to 14 residues. The CDR3 DNA is TGTGCCAGCAGTTACCAGGGGGCGTTCACTGAAGCTTTCTTT. It yields the protein CASSYQGAFTEAFF.

This chain uses TRBV19 with TRBJ1-3; D ambiguous. The germline V gene has CDR1 LNHDA and CDR2 SQIVND (reference sequence). V was clipped by 2 bases and J by 0 bases, with 11 bases between them. There are 16 residues in the CDR3. The CDR3 region has the DNA TGTGCCAGTAGTATATTCTCCCAGTACTCTGGAAACACCATATATTTT. Amino acids: CASSIFSQYSGNTIYF. Complete variable domain (other parts from reference TRBV19 and TRBJ1-3): DGGITQSPKYLFRKEGQNVTLSCEQNLNHDAMYWYRQDPGQGLRLIYYSQIVNDFQKGDIAEGYSVSREKKESFPLTVTSAQKNPTAFYLCASSIFSQYSGNTIYFGEGSWLTVV.

This clone was counted a single time. The sample carries other DNA sequences with the same CDR3. CDR3 amino acids: CASSLTGIYGYTF. For the CDR3, the DNA is TGTGCCAGCAGTCTCACAGGGATCTATGGCTACACCTTC. The rearrangement uses TRBV27 and TRBJ1-2, with D possibly matching TRBD1 (6 bases). V lost 5 bases and J lost 4, with 11 bases in between. The CDR3 runs to 13 residues. Looked up from germline, CDR1 is MNHEY and CDR2 is SMNVEV (reference sequence).

This chain links TRBV27 with TRBJ2-7; 8 bases are shared with TRBD2. Germline values: CDR1 MNHEY, CDR2 SMNVEV (reference sequence). V gave up 5 bases and J gave up 3 bases; unmatched junction bases: 18. The CDR3 contains 18 residues. This chain's CDR3 is CASSPRQDQAGAGYEQYF. CDR3 coding DNA: TGTGCCAGCAGTCCCCGACAGGATCAAGCGGGAGCGGGCTACGAGCAGTACTTC.

The CDR3 loop is CASSPGGANTEAFF. CDR3 DNA: TGTGCCAGCAGCCCCGGAGGGGCGAACACTGAAGCTTTCTTT. The J gene is TRBJ1-1, the V gene TRBV7-2; D perhaps matches TRBD1 (5 bases). V was trimmed by 5 bases and J by 1 base, leaving 11 bases between them. The CDR3 length is 14 residues. The germline V gene encodes CDR1 SGHTA and CDR2 FQGNSA. The full variable domain, completed using reference TRBV7-2 and TRBJ1-1, is GAGVSQSPSNKVTEKGKDVELRCDPISGHTALYWYRQSLGQGLEFLIYFQGNSAPDKSGLPSDRFSAERTGGSVSTLTIQRTQQEDSAVYLCASSPGGANTEAFFGQGTRLTVV.

V and J are TRBV24-1 and TRBJ2-3, with D possibly being TRBD2 (5 bases). Germline V gene data show CDR1 as KGHDR and CDR2 as SFDVKD. Deletions cut 5 bases from V and 2 bases from J, with 16 bases between. The CDR3 extends over 16 amino acids. The CDR3 here is CATSVGVSGYTDTQYF. CDR3 coding DNA: TGTGCCACCAGTGTCGGCGTGAGCGGTTACACAGATACGCAGTATTTT.

The J gene is TRBJ1-5, the V gene TRBV4-2; 9 bases fit TRBD1. The trim removed 5 bases at V and 5 bases at J, leaving 1 base unmatched. Germline CDR1 reads LGHNA; CDR2 reads YNFKEQ. This CDR3 spans 13 amino acids. This CDR3 is CASSWDRDQPQHF. As DNA, the CDR3 is TGTGCCAGCAGCTGGGACAGGGATCAGCCCCAGCATTTT.

This rearrangement joins TRBV2 to TRBJ1-2; TRBD1 matches 9 bases. Germline values: CDR1 SNHLY, CDR2 FYNNEI. This CDR3 region has 11 residues. The V segment lost 6 bases and the J segment 7 bases; nucleotides outside the gene matches: 0. The CDR3 region is CASRDRGGYTF. In nucleotides, the CDR3 is TGTGCCAGCAGGGACAGGGGTGGCTACACCTTC.

The chain carries TRBV24-1 and TRBJ2-1, with 9 nucleotides matching TRBD1. The germline V gene encodes CDR1 KGHDR and CDR2 SFDVKD. The CDR3 consists of 16 residues. V gave up 5 bases and J gave up 0 bases; unmatched junction bases: 4. CDR3 loop: CATSAVTGGSYNEQFF. For the CDR3, the DNA is TGTGCCACCAGTGCCGTGACAGGGGGCTCCTACAATGAGCAGTTCTTC.

This chain links TRBV6-5 with TRBJ1-2, with D unresolved. The CDR3 runs to 13 residues. Trimming took 2 bases from V and 3 from J, leaving 7 bases between them. From germline, CDR1 is MNHEY and CDR2 SVGAGI. The CDR3 bases are TGTGCCAGCAGTTACGCGGGGTACTATGGCTACACCTTC. As protein: CASSYAGYYGYTF.

This chain connects TRBV18 to TRBJ1-1; a weak D match, TRBD1 (6 bases). Trimming cost V 5 bases and J 5 bases, with 18 bases left between them. The CDR3 is 15 amino acids. Germline V gene sequence: CDR1 KGHSH, CDR2 LQKENI. DNA for the CDR3: TGTGCCAGCTCATTTGATGGGGGGGCGAGGACTGAAGCTTTCTTT. This codes for CASSFDGGARTEAFF.

This rearrangement joins TRBV7-9 to TRBJ2-3; 8 bases are a match to TRBD1. The CDR3 contains 15 residues. Germline values: CDR1 SEHNR, CDR2 FQNEAQ (reference sequence). Trimming at V came to 6 bases and at J to 2 bases, leaving 7 bases not matched to a gene. The CDR3 region has the DNA TGTGCCAGCAGTCGAACAGGGGGTTCCACAGATACGCAGTATTTT. The encoded protein is CASSRTGGSTDTQYF.

The chain links TRBV3-1 (or the pseudogene TRBV3-2) to TRBJ2-7; 7 positions match TRBD2. With V trimmed by 5 bases and J by 0 bases, 13 bases remained unmatched. The CDR3 has 17 residues. CDR1 and CDR2 (germline): LGHDT, YNNKEL (reference sequence). The CDR3 sequence is CASSERAASGSSYEQYF. The CDR3 nucleotides are TGTGCCAGCAGCGAGCGGGCAGCTAGCGGTAGCTCCTACGAGCAGTACTTC.

The V call is TRBV2, the J call TRBJ1-1; maybe TRBD1 (5 bases). Per germline, CDR1 SNHLY and CDR2 FYNNEI. The V end was cut by 7 bases, the J end by 0 bases, with 9 bases between. The CDR3 contains 13 residues. CDR3 loop: CASTMTVNTEAFF. The CDR3 DNA reads as TGTGCCAGCACCATGACAGTGAACACTGAAGCTTTCTTT.

The chain is built from TRBV28 and TRBJ2-5, with TRBD2 identical over 10 bases. CDR1 and CDR2 from the germline V gene are MDHEN and SYDVKM. The CDR3 consists of 17 residues. Germline trimming cut 8 bases from V and 0 bases from J; bases unmatched to any gene: 12. The CDR3 region is CASHSGLAEMDQETQYF. The CDR3 coding sequence is TGTGCCAGCCATTCCGGACTAGCGGAAATGGACCAAGAGACCCAGTACTTC.

The V and J genes are TRBV12-3 or TRBV12-4 and TRBJ1-6, with D uncertain. The germline V and J ends were trimmed by 3 bases and 10 bases, with 10 bases remaining between them. The length of the CDR3 is 13 residues. The CDR3: CASSFRSFSPLHF. The CDR3 nucleotides are TGTGCCAGCAGTTTCCGGTCCTTCTCACCCCTCCACTTT.